Below, 21 T cell receptor beta chains from the same sample are listed, as sequenced in a study of blood T cell repertoires in COVID-19. The assay was immunoSEQ multiplex PCR, and TCRdb's table has in-frame clones only and misses some. The data show roughly 700,000 clones, approximately 90% seen once. The sequenced material came from peripheral blood. The receptor set was obtained from a young woman with acute or convalescent COVID-19.

The rearrangement links TRBV2 to TRBJ1-2; D gene ambiguous. The V end was cut by 3 bases, the J end by 4 bases, with 9 bases between. The CDR3 is made up of 13 amino acids. CDR1 and CDR2 from the germline V gene are SNHLY and FYNNEI. The CDR3 nucleotides are TGTGCCAGCAGTGACGAACAGTCCTATGGCTACACCTTC. It yields the protein CASSDEQSYGYTF.

CDR3 protein: CASSGMGQNEAFF. The CDR3 coding sequence is TGCGCCAGCAGCGGAATGGGGCAGAATGAAGCTTTCTTT. The rearrangement uses TRBV5-1 and TRBJ1-1, with D possibly matching TRBD1 (5 bases). The CDR3 is made up of 13 amino acids. Deletions cut 4 bases from V and 7 bases from J, with 14 bases between. Per the germline V gene, CDR1 is SGHRS and CDR2 is YFSETQ.

V usage is TRBV6-5 and J usage is TRBJ1-2, with D hard to call. The germline V gene has CDR1 MNHEY and CDR2 SVGAGI. The V end lost 0 bases, the J end lost 3 bases, and 11 bases lay between the germline ends. This CDR3 region has 15 residues. This CDR3 is CASSYSHSKDYGYTF. The CDR3 nucleotides read TGTGCCAGCAGTTACTCACACAGTAAGGACTATGGCTACACCTTC.

The CDR3 DNA reads TGTGCCAGCAGCGCCGACAGGGTCGGTGGCTACACCTTC. Translation gives CASSADRVGGYTF. The J gene is TRBJ1-2, the V gene TRBV9, with 7 bases aligning to TRBD1. Germline V gene data show CDR1 as SGDLS and CDR2 as YYNGEE. The CDR3 totals 13 residues. V shed 3 bases and J 7 bases; nucleotides not matched to a gene: 6.

The genes are TRBV12-3 or TRBV12-4 and TRBJ1-1; TRBD1 is a possible D gene (5 bases). There are 13 residues in the CDR3. Trimming took 5 bases from V and 1 from J, leaving 8 bases between them. CDR3 coding DNA: TGTGCCAGCAGTACCGGACAGAACACTGAAGCTTTCTTT. Its protein is CASSTGQNTEAFF.

The chain joins TRBV5-1 to TRBJ1-3; the D is unclear. The CDR3 contains 14 residues. V was clipped by 4 bases and J by 0 bases, with 8 bases between them. CDR1 and CDR2 from the germline V gene are SGHRS and YFSETQ. CDR3 bases: TGCGCCAGCAGCCTCTCTCTCTCTGGAAACACCATATATTTT. Its protein is CASSLSLSGNTIYF.

This sequence joins TRBV9 and TRBJ1-2, with 8 bases that match TRBD1. The CDR3 contains 11 residues. Per germline, CDR1 SGDLS and CDR2 YYNGEE. Losses at the gene ends were 3 bases for V and 12 bases for J; bases not matched to a gene: 4. The CDR3 here is CASSGTGRDTF. In DNA, the CDR3 is TGTGCCAGCAGCGGGACAGGGAGGGACACCTTC.

The gene calls are TRBV20-1 and TRBJ2-3, with 9 positions matching TRBD1. The junction had 4 bases not matched to a gene; V was cut back by 3 bases and J by 0 bases. From germline, CDR1 is DFQATT and CDR2 SNEGSKA (reference sequence). This CDR3 contains 15 residues. In DNA, the CDR3 is TGCAGTGCTAGTGAACAGGGGGCTAGCACAGATACGCAGTATTTT. This codes for CSASEQGASTDTQYF.

This chain links TRBV28 with TRBJ1-1; 10 bases are a match to TRBD1. The CDR3 has 15 amino acids. Germline CDR1 reads MDHEN; CDR2 reads SYDVKM. Trimming took 5 bases from V and 3 from J; bases not matched to a gene: 6. CDR3 bases: TGTGCCAGCAGTACCGGGACAGGGGTTTACACTGAAGCTTTCTTT. It encodes CASSTGTGVYTEAFF.

The gene calls are TRBV18 and TRBJ2-1, with D tentatively TRBD1 (5 bases). Trimming cost V 1 base and J 8 bases, with 18 bases left between them. The V gene's germline CDR1 is KGHSH and CDR2 LQKENI. The CDR3 contains 16 residues. CDR3 protein: CASSPLGGAILDEQFF. The CDR3 coding sequence is TGTGCCAGCTCACCACTGGGTGGGGCGATACTGGATGAGCAGTTCTTC. Using reference TRBV18 and TRBJ2-1 for the parts outside the CDR3, the full variable domain is NAGVMQNPRHLVRRRGQEARLRCSPMKGHSHVYWYRQLPEEGLKFMVYLQKENIIDESGMPKERFSAEFPKEGPSILRIQQVVRGDSAAYFCASSPLGGAILDEQFFGPGTRLTVL.

The chain couples TRBV9 to TRBJ1-1; possible D gene TRBD1, 6 bases. Trimming left V 7 bases short and J 1 base short, with 17 bases between. The CDR3 loop spans 15 amino acids. Germline V CDR1 and CDR2: SGDLS, YYNGEE. CDR3 protein: CASRTGLGGNTEAFF. CDR3 bases: TGTGCCAGCCGAACAGGGCTTGGCGGGAACACTGAAGCTTTCTTT.

This clone was counted between two and nine times. The DNA of the CDR3 is TGCGCCAGCAGTGAGACTCGACAGGGAAAGGTTACGAACACTGAAGCTTTCTTT. It encodes CASSETRQGKVTNTEAFF. This chain uses TRBV10-2 with TRBJ1-1; 7 nucleotides match TRBD1. The CDR3 totals 18 residues. In germline, CDR1 is WSHSY, CDR2 SAAADI. V was pared by 2 bases and J by 1 base, with 13 bases of the junction left unmatched.

This clone has a single count. V usage is TRBV10-3 and J usage is TRBJ1-5; TRBD1 might be the D (5 bases). The V gene's germline CDR1 is ENHRY and CDR2 SYGVKD. This CDR3 has 15 amino acids. Trimming removed 3 bases at V and 3 bases at J, with 12 bases between. This CDR3 reads CAISDSDSVNQPQHF. Here the CDR3 DNA reads TGTGCCATCAGTGACTCCGACAGCGTCAATCAGCCCCAGCATTTT.

This sequence joins TRBV3-1 (or the pseudogene TRBV3-2) and TRBJ1-2, with a possible D match to TRBD1 (5 bases). Germline CDR1 is LGHDT and CDR2 is YNNKEL (reference sequence). The CDR3 covers 15 residues. Trimming took off 3 bases at V and 4 bases at J, with 15 bases between the two ends. The CDR3 region is CASSQLAGRGYGYTF. CDR3 coding DNA: TGTGCCAGCAGCCAGTTGGCGGGGAGGGGCTATGGCTACACCTTC.

V is TRBV24-1 and J is TRBJ1-3; D might be TRBD1 (5 bases). The ends were cut back, 4 bases at V and 0 bases at J, with 12 bases in the middle. The CDR3 covers 16 residues. The germline gives CDR1 KGHDR, CDR2 SFDVKD. The CDR3 reads CATSDPAGGSGNTIYF. In DNA, the CDR3 is TGTGCCACCAGTGACCCTGCGGGGGGCTCTGGAAACACCATATATTTT.

This rearrangement joins TRBV7-3 to TRBJ1-1; perhaps TRBD1 as D (6 bases). Germline V lookup: CDR1 SGHTA, CDR2 FQGTGA. Trimming cost V 2 bases and J 1 base, with 8 bases left between them. CDR3 length: 14 residues. The CDR3, as DNA: TGTGCCAGCAGCTTACTGGGACAGAACACTGAAGCTTTCTTT. As protein: CASSLLGQNTEAFF.

This clone came up once. The chain couples TRBV14 to TRBJ1-2; D is undetermined. The CDR3 consists of 13 residues. Trimming shortened V by 3 bases and J by 8 bases, and 13 bases separated the two germline ends. Germline V gene sequence: CDR1 SGHDN, CDR2 FVKESK. The CDR3 reads CASSQYRPGGYTF. The DNA of the CDR3 is TGTGCCAGCAGCCAGTACCGACCGGGAGGCTACACCTTC.

V is TRBV19 and J is TRBJ1-1; tentative D call: TRBD1 (6 bases). CDR1 and CDR2 from the germline V gene are LNHDA and SQIVND (reference sequence). The CDR3 is made up of 15 amino acids. V lost 5 bases and J lost 4, with 17 bases in between. The CDR3 DNA is TGTGCCAGTAGTTACACAGGGAGAGTAGGCACTGAAGCTTTCTTT. As protein: CASSYTGRVGTEAFF. Full variable domain (rest looked up from reference TRBV19 and TRBJ1-1): DGGITQSPKYLFRKEGQNVTLSCEQNLNHDAMYWYRQDPGQGLRLIYYSQIVNDFQKGDIAEGYSVSREKKESFPLTVTSAQKNPTAFYLCASSYTGRVGTEAFFGQGTRLTVV.

The chain joins TRBV15 to TRBJ2-3; 7 bases match TRBD1. Germline V gives CDR1 LNHNV, CDR2 YYDKDF (reference sequence). With 4 bases clipped from V and 5 bases from J, the junction kept 3 bases outside the gene matches. The CDR3 has 13 residues. As DNA, the CDR3 is TGTGCCACCAGCATTCAGGGGGAAGATACGCAGTATTTT. Residues: CATSIQGEDTQYF.

V is TRBV7-3 and J is TRBJ1-1, with D possibly TRBD1 on 5 matching bases. Trimming pared 5 bases from V and 11 bases from J, leaving 18 bases between. Germline V gene sequence: CDR1 SGHTA, CDR2 FQGTGA. The CDR3 length is 13 residues. CDR3 nucleotides: TGTGCCAGCAGCCCAGGCGGTAGGGAGGGGGCTTTCTTT. Residues: CASSPGGREGAFF.

The chain is built from TRBV7-9 and TRBJ2-3, with D perhaps matching TRBD1 (6 bases). This CDR3 region has 13 residues. V gave up 2 bases and J gave up 6 bases, with 9 bases separating them. The germline V gene has CDR1 SEHNR and CDR2 FQNEAQ (reference sequence). CDR3 DNA: TGTGCCAGCAGCTTATTAAGGGGGGATACGCAGTATTTT. This gives the protein CASSLLRGDTQYF.